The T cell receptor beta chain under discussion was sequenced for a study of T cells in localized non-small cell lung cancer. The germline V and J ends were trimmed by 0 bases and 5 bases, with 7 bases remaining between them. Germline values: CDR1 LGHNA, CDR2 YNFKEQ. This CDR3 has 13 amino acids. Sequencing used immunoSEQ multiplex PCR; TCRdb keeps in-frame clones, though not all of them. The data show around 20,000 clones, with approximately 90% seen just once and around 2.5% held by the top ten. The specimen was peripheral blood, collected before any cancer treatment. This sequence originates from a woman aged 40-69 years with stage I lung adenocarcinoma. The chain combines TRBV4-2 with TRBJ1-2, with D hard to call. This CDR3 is CASSQEAFYGYTF. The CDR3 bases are TGTGCCAGCAGCCAAGAAGCTTTTTATGGCTACACCTTC.